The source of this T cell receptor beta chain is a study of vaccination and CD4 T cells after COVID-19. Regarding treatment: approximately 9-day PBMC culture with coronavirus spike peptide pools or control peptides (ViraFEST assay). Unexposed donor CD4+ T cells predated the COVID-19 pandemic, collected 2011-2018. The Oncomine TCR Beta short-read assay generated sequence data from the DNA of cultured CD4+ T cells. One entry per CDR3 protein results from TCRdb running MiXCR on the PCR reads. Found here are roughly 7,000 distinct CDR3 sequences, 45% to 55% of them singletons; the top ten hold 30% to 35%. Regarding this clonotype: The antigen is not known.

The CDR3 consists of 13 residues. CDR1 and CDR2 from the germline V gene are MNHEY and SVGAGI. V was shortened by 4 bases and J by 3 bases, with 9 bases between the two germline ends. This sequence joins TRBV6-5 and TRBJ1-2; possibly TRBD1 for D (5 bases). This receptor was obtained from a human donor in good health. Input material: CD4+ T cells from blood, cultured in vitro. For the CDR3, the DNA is TGTGCCAGCAGTTCCAGGGCGGACTATGGCTACACCTTC. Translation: CASSSRADYGYTF.